A single T cell receptor beta chain is shown here with its context. Its antigen remains unidentified. This entry belongs to a study of cytomegalovirus exposure and HLA in healthy donors. Study in general: Most donors, 81% of some 400 genotyped, fell in the Caucasian-associated ancestry cluster. Study results and limitations: Available immune exposure information covered CMV serostatus only. Specificity for CMV antigens was confirmed in vitro for a few of the CMV-associated chains.

PCR amplification relied on 60 Vbeta primers (plus 13 Jbeta primers). The method was immunoSEQ multiplex PCR; TCRdb's version includes in-frame clones alone and lacks a portion of them. The profile covers roughly 100,000 clones, with about three quarters appearing a single time and over 7.5% taken by the ten largest. Unrecorded immune exposures were likely, despite nominal health at sampling. The TCR was taken from a woman aged 35 to 49 in good health and CMV-seropositive. Input material: PBMCs.

The CDR3 region has the DNA TGTGCCAGCAGTTTTCTGAGGGAGGGCTACACCTTC. Protein: CASSFLREGYTF. This chain links TRBV28 with TRBJ1-2; the D is unclear. Trimming removed 3 bases at V and 8 bases at J, with 10 bases between. CDR3 length equals 12 residues. Germline values: CDR1 MDHEN, CDR2 SYDVKM.